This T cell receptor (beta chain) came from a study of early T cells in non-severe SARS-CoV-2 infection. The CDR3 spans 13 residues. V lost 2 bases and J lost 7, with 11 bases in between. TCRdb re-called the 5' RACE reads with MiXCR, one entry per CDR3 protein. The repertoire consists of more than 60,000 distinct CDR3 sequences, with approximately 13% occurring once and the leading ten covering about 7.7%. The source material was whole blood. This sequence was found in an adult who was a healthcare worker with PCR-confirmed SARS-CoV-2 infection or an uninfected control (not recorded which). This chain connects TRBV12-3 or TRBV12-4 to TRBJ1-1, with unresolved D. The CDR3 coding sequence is TGTGCCAGCAGTTTATCGTCCGGCATTGAAGCTTTCTTT. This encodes CASSLSSGIEAFF.